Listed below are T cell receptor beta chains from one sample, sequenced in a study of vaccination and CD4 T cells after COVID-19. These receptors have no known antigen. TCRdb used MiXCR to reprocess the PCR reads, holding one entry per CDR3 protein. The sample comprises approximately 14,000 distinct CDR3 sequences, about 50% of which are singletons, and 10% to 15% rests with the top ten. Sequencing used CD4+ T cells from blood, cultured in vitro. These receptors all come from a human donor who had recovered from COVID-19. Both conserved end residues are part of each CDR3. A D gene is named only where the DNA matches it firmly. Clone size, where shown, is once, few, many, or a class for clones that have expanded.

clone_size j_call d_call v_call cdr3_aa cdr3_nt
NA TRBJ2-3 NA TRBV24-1 CATSGGSGRDSDTQYF TGTGCCACCAGTGGGGGTAGCGGTAGAGATTCAGATACGCAGTATTTT
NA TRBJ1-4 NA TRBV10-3 CAISEGRVNEKLFF TGTGCCATCAGTGAGGGCAGGGTGAATGAAAAACTGTTTTTT
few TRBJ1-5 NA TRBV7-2 CASSSRGGGMGQPQHF TGTGCCAGCAGCTCCCGGGGGGGAGGAATGGGTCAGCCCCAGCATTTT
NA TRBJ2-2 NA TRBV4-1 CASSPEPRGGELFF TGCGCCAGCAGCCCGGAGCCCAGGGGCGGGGAGCTGTTTTTT
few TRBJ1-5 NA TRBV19 CARRSNQPQHF TGTGCCAGGCGGAGCAATCAGCCCCAGCATTTT
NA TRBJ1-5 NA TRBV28 CASRGSPWEGPQHF TGTGCCAGCAGGGGCAGCCCGTGGGAGGGGCCCCAGCATTTT
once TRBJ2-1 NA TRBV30 CAWSPPGGGLDEQFF TGTGCCTGGAGTCCCCCAGGGGGGGGTTTGGATGAGCAGTTCTTC
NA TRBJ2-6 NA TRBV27 CASSPQTVSGANVLTF TGTGCCAGCAGTCCCCAGACAGTCTCTGGGGCCAACGTCCTGACTTTC
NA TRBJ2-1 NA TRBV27 CASSTGAGILGEQFF TGTGCCAGCAGCACTGGGGCAGGGATTTTAGGTGAGCAGTTCTTC
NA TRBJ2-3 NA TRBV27 CASSSAVITDTQYF TGTGCCAGCAGTTCCGCGGTAATCACAGATACGCAGTATTTT
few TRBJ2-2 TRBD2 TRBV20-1 CSARDRGGWNTGELFF TGCAGTGCTAGAGATCGGGGGGGGTGGAACACCGGGGAGCTGTTTTTT
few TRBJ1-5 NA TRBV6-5 CASSSQGKPGQPQHF TGTGCCAGCAGTTCGCAGGGAAAGCCGGGGCAGCCCCAGCATTTT
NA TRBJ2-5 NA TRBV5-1 CASSLVRGRQETQYF TGCGCCAGCAGCTTGGTCAGGGGACGACAAGAGACCCAGTACTTC
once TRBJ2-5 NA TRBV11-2 CASSLSVLSSRVAYETQYF TGTGCCAGCAGCTTAAGTGTCCTATCAAGCAGGGTGGCTTACGAGACCCAGTACTTC
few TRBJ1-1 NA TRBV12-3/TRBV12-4 CASSLGQSAFF TGTGCCAGCAGTTTAGGACAGTCGGCTTTCTTT
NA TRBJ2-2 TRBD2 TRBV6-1 CASVAWGAGGTGELFF TGTGCCAGCGTCGCATGGGGGGCGGGAGGCACCGGGGAGCTGTTTTTT
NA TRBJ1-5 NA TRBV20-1 CSATVAAYQPQHF TGCAGTGCTACCGTAGCGGCTTATCAGCCCCAGCATTTT
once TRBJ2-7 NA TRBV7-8 CASSLRLVDSYEQYF TGTGCCAGCAGCCTAAGACTAGTGGACTCCTACGAGCAGTACTTC
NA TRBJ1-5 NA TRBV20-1 CSARNQGIGNQPQHF TGCAGTGCTAGAAATCAGGGGATCGGCAATCAGCCCCAGCATTTT
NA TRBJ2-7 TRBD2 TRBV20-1 CSARGGASEQYF TGCAGTGCTAGGGGAGGGGCCTCCGAGCAGTACTTC
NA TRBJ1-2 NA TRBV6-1 CASTGSNYGYTF TGTGCCAGCACCGGGTCTAACTATGGCTACACCTTC
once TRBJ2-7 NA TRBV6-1 CASSRGGEQYF TGTGCCAGCAGCAGGGGAGGCGAGCAGTACTTC
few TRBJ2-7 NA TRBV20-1 CSASGAGGQRIEQYF TGCAGTGCTAGCGGGGCTGGGGGCCAGCGCATCGAGCAGTACTTC
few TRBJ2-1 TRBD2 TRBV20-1 CSAGTSGSSGWNEQFF TGCAGTGCCGGGACTAGCGGGAGTTCCGGCTGGAATGAGCAGTTCTTC
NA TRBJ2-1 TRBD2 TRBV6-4 CASSVLAGASYNEQFF TGTGCCAGCAGTGTTTTAGCGGGAGCCTCCTACAATGAGCAGTTCTTC
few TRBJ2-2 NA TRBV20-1 CSAHPPGSPNTGELFF TGCAGTGCTCACCCCCCAGGGTCCCCTAACACCGGGGAGCTGTTTTTT
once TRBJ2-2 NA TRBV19 CASRPYLSAGNTGELFF TGTGCCAGTAGACCCTATCTTTCGGCGGGGAACACCGGGGAGCTGTTTTTT
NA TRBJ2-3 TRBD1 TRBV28 CASNRQGMADTQYF TGTGCCAGCAACAGACAGGGGATGGCAGATACGCAGTATTTT
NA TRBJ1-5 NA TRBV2 CASSAQAVQNNQPQHF TGTGCCAGCAGTGCTCAGGCAGTACAAAACAATCAGCCCCAGCATTTT
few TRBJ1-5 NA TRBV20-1 CSATSNRDTNQPQHF TGCAGTGCAACATCGAACCGGGACACCAATCAGCCCCAGCATTTT
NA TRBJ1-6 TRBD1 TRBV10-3 CAMGTGISPLHF TGTGCCATGGGGACAGGGATTTCACCCCTCCACTTT
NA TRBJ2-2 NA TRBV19 CASSINPPVVPGELFF TGTGCCAGTAGTATAAATCCCCCGGTAGTCCCCGGGGAGCTGTTTTTT
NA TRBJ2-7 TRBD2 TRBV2 CASSGTNYEQYF TGTGCCAGCAGCGGGACTAACTACGAGCAGTACTTC